Reported below is one T cell receptor beta chain. Here immunoSEQ multiplex PCR was the method, and the copy in TCRdb shows in-frame clones only, minus some. The sample contains millions of clones, roughly 93% of which appear only once. Trimming left V 1 base short and J 3 bases short, with 7 bases between. Germline CDR1 SGHDN, CDR2 FVKESK. This CDR3 spans 13 amino acids. This sample is drawn from a study of shared clonotypes between healthy human individuals. The sample consisted of naive CD4+ T cells from PBMCs. The subset here: CD45RA+ positively selected. The chain recombines TRBV14 with TRBJ2-7; unclear D gene. This sequence originates from a man between 18 and 29 years old in good health. Some clones in this sample may be carry-over from other donors' samples. The CDR3 coding sequence is TGTGCCAGCAGCCAAGTCGTGCGCTACGAGCAGTACTTC. This encodes CASSQVVRYEQYF. Using reference TRBV14 and TRBJ2-7 for the parts outside the CDR3, the full variable domain is EAGVTQFPSHSVIEKGQTVTLRCDPISGHDNLYWYRRVMGKEIKFLLHFVKESKQDESGMPNNRFLAERTGGTYSTLKVQPAELEDSGVYFCASSQVVRYEQYFGPGTRLTVT.